The 13 T cell receptor beta chains given below trace back to one sample, sequenced in a study of patients and donors after allogeneic stem cell transplantation. TCRdb reanalysed the RT-PCR reads using MiXCR and keeps one entry per CDR3 protein. The table has under 200,000 distinct CDR3 sequences, roughly 30% seen once; the top ten hold 2.5% to 3.5%. The sample consisted of blood, either unsorted or a sorted T cell fraction (not recorded which). The receptors were sampled from a human donor who was either an allogeneic HSCT recipient or a stem cell or donor lymphocyte infusion donor (not recorded which). It is not recorded whose cells these are; they may come from a transplant donor.

The V and J genes are TRBV6-2 or TRBV6-3 and TRBJ2-1; TRBD2 aligns across 10 bases. CDR3 size: 15 residues. The V gene's germline CDR1 is MNHEY and CDR2 SVGEGT. J lost 4 bases, V lost 6 bases, and 6 bases had no gene match. CDR3 amino acids: CASRKAGGTYNEQFF. CDR3 bases: TGTGCCAGCAGAAAAGCGGGAGGGACGTACAATGAGCAGTTCTTC.

The V and J genes are TRBV7-8 and TRBJ2-6; no reliable D call. V lost 5 bases and J 0 bases, leaving 17 bases between the germline ends. The germline CDR1 and CDR2 sequences are SGHVS and FQNEAQ. The CDR3 has 18 amino acids. The CDR3 DNA follows: TGTGCCAGCAGCCCAGAACAGCGATGGCTCTCTGGGGCCAACGTCCTGACTTTC. This translates into CASSPEQRWLSGANVLTF.

This chain uses TRBV20-1 with TRBJ2-7; 10 nucleotides line up with TRBD2. Germline assignment: CDR1 DFQATT and CDR2 SNEGSKA (reference sequence). The CDR3 has 16 amino acids. J gave up 5 bases and V 5 bases, and 15 bases lay outside the gene matches. The CDR3 DNA follows: TGCAGTGCTCCTCCGCTAGCGGGAGCTCTTTGGGACGAGCAGTACTTC. This translates into CSAPPLAGALWDEQYF.

This clonotype was detected ten times or more. This sequence joins TRBV6-5 and TRBJ1-2; TRBD1 is a possible D gene (5 bases). The germline V and J ends were trimmed by 8 bases and 0 bases, with 16 bases remaining between them. The CDR3 has 15 residues. The V gene's germline CDR1 is MNHEY and CDR2 SVGAGI. Written as DNA, the CDR3 is TGTGCCAGCTCTAGGGGAGTAACAGCTAACTATGGCTACACCTTC. Translated, it gives CASSRGVTANYGYTF.

J is TRBJ2-7 and V is TRBV4-2; weak D call: TRBD2 (5 bases). The CDR3 loop spans 16 amino acids. V lost 0 bases and J 0 bases, leaving 12 bases between the germline ends. CDR1 and CDR2 from the germline V gene are LGHNA and YNFKEQ. The CDR3 is CASSQDAGPNSYEQYF. The CDR3 DNA reads TGTGCCAGCAGCCAAGATGCGGGCCCAAACTCCTACGAGCAGTACTTC.

The rearrangement uses TRBV9 and TRBJ2-1, with D possibly TRBD2 on 5 matching bases. This CDR3 spans 14 amino acids. The V and J ends lost 2 bases and 6 bases respectively, with 12 bases between them. CDR1 and CDR2 from the germline V gene are SGDLS and YYNGEE. The DNA for the CDR3 is TGTGCCAGCAGCGTCGGGAATCCGGGCAATGAGCAGTTCTTC. It translates to CASSVGNPGNEQFF.

This CDR3 reads CASSKTINIGYTF. The DNA for the CDR3 is TGTGCCAGCAGTAAAACTATCAACATCGGCTACACCTTC. The chain combines TRBV7-9 with TRBJ1-2; D gene uncertain. Trimming stripped 6 bases from V and 8 bases from J, with 16 bases between. Germline assignment: CDR1 SEHNR and CDR2 FQNEAQ (reference sequence). The CDR3 extends over 13 amino acids.

The rearrangement uses TRBV12-3 or TRBV12-4 and TRBJ2-2; 7 bases are a match to TRBD2. After removal of 6 bases from V and 4 bases from J, the junction contained 11 bases not matched to a gene. CDR3 size: 16 residues. The CDR3 DNA reads as TGTGCCAGCAGGGGGCCCAGCGGGGTTAGCACCGGGGAGCTGTTTTTT. It translates to CASRGPSGVSTGELFF.

The genes are TRBV6-1 and TRBJ2-3, with 7 positions matching TRBD2. There are 16 residues in the CDR3. V trimming: 4 bases; J trimming: 2 bases; junction bases outside the gene matches: 9. Looked up from germline, CDR1 is MNHNS and CDR2 is SASEGT. The CDR3: CASSAWDYGVTDTQYF. The CDR3 DNA is TGTGCCAGCAGTGCTTGGGACTATGGAGTCACAGATACGCAGTATTTT.

The chain has TRBV12-3 or TRBV12-4 and TRBJ2-2; no reliable D call. CDR3 length: 13 residues. V was clipped by 3 bases and J by 7 bases, with 9 bases between them. In nucleotides, the CDR3 is TGTGCCAGCAGTTTGAGACACGACGGGGAGCTGTTTTTT. This codes for CASSLRHDGELFF.

This clonotype was seen a handful of times. Here the CDR3 DNA reads TGTGCCAGTCTGAGCGGGAGAAACACCGGGGAGCTGTTTTTT. It encodes CASLSGRNTGELFF. The genes are TRBV2 and TRBJ2-2; 8 bases match TRBD2. In germline, CDR1 is SNHLY, CDR2 FYNNEI. V shed 9 bases, J shed 2 bases, and the junction held 5 bases outside the gene matches. This CDR3 region has 14 residues. The variable domain in full, with the rest retrieved from reference TRBV2 and TRBJ2-2, is EPEVTQTPSHQVTQMGQEVILRCVPISNHLYFYWYRQILGQKVEFLVSFYNNEISEKSEIFDDQFSVERPDGSNFTLKIRSTKLEDSAMYFCASLSGRNTGELFFGEGSRLTVL.

This clonotype has a single count. The chain couples TRBV4-1 to TRBJ2-5, with 8 positions matching TRBD2. CDR1 MGHRA and CDR2 YSYEKL come from the germline V gene. J gave up 5 bases and V 3 bases, and 8 bases lay outside the gene matches. The CDR3 spans 15 residues. Here the CDR3 reads CASSQVTSAGETQYF. In DNA, the CDR3 is TGCGCCAGCAGCCAGGTGACTAGCGCCGGGGAGACCCAGTACTTC.

The chain is built from TRBV30 and TRBJ2-1, with a possible D match to TRBD2 (5 bases). Trimming stripped 0 bases from V and 3 bases from J, with 18 bases between. The CDR3 consists of 17 residues. The germline CDR1 and CDR2 sequences are GTSNPN and SVGIG (reference sequence). In DNA form, the CDR3 reads TGTGCCTGGAGTGTACCTGGTAGCGAGAGATACTACAATGAGCAGTTCTTC. Its translation is CAWSVPGSERYYNEQFF.